Reported below is one T cell receptor beta chain. This sample was taken from a study of OX40 agonist ivuxolimab in advanced cancers. The ends lost 8 bases at V and 11 bases at J; junction bases unmatched: 11. CDR1 is MDHEN and CDR2 is SYDVKM in the germline V gene. The CDR3 has 13 amino acids. TCRdb keeps only in-frame clones here, not all; method: immunoSEQ multiplex PCR. Altogether 35,000 to 55,000 clones are present, approximately 80% being singletons, with the ten largest covering roughly 15%. J is TRBJ1-1 and V is TRBV28; 10 nucleotides line up with TRBD1. The source of this sequence is an adult with an advanced solid tumor such as melanoma, head and neck, liver or kidney cancer. The material was CD4+ or CD8+ T cells sorted from blood, obtained in a trial of the OX40 agonist ivuxolimab. For the CDR3, the DNA is TGTGCCAGCGTTGGGACAGGGGCACGCCGGGCTTTCTTT. As protein: CASVGTGARRAFF.